These 19 T cell receptor beta chains originate from one sample sequenced in a study of shared clonotypes between healthy human individuals (dated by TCRdb to between 2020 and 2021). Library creation used the immunoSEQ multiplex PCR assay. Imported from immuneACCESS, the table was reduced by TCRdb to in-frame sequences with V and J called. These copies leave out some clones; in studies compared against another copy, an unresolved V gene accounts for under half, and the cause of the remainder is not known. This sample comprises about 590,000 clones, over 95% of them detected only once. The ten largest clones add up to 0.11% of the sample. CD8 naive samples consisted of CD45RO-negative cells that were positively selected for CCR7, yielding a CD45RA+CCR7+ population without TemRA cells. Sequencing was carried out using naive CD8+ T cells sorted from blood. Read against the paper, the sample's cell subset or site label means: CD45RA+CCR7+. The source of these receptors is a young woman in good health.

V gene TRBV6-1 combines with J gene TRBJ1-1; D possibly corresponds to TRBD1 (5 bases). The germline V gene encodes CDR1 MNHNS and CDR2 SASEGT. The CDR3 spans 17 residues. Trimming stripped 2 bases from V and 8 bases from J, with 24 bases between. CDR3 sequence reads: CASSEWGLGRGGVEAFF. CDR3 sequence (DNA): TGTGCCAGCAGTGAATGGGGTTTAGGTAGGGGCGGTGTGGAAGCTTTCTTT.

The J gene is TRBJ2-3, the V gene TRBV29-1; TRBD2 matches 9 bases. Germline lookup yields CDR1 SQVTM and CDR2 ANQGSEA. Trimming took 1 base from V and 3 from J; bases not matched to a gene: 8. The CDR3 runs to 16 residues. DNA for the CDR3: TGCAGCGTTGAAGGTCTAGCGGGAACCCTAACAGATACGCAGTATTTT. Translated: CSVEGLAGTLTDTQYF.

V usage is TRBV27 and J usage is TRBJ2-7; D gene ambiguous. CDR1 MNHEY and CDR2 SMNVEV come from the germline V gene (reference sequence). This CDR3 comprises 13 residues. With 2 bases removed from V and 3 bases from J, the gap between germline ends came to 8 bases. CDR3 in DNA: TGTGCCAGCAGTTTAGACGGAGACTACGAGCAGTACTTC. This sequence encodes CASSLDGDYEQYF.

The V gene is TRBV19, the J gene TRBJ2-3; a weak D match, TRBD1 (7 bases). CDR1 LNHDA and CDR2 SQIVND come from the germline V gene (reference sequence). The CDR3 loop spans 17 amino acids. V gave up 4 bases and J gave up 2 bases, with 19 bases separating them. The CDR3 is CASSTGGTAPFTDTQYF. In DNA form, the CDR3 reads TGTGCCAGTAGTACTGGAGGGACAGCTCCTTTCACAGATACGCAGTATTTT.

This sequence joins TRBV7-9 and TRBJ2-3, with 8 bases identical to TRBD1. V was pared by 4 bases and J by 4 bases, with 10 bases of the junction left unmatched. Germline V gene sequence: CDR1 SEHNR, CDR2 FQNEAQ (reference sequence). The CDR3 runs 16 residues. The CDR3 spells CASSSRTGKLADTQYF. The CDR3, as DNA: TGTGCCAGCAGCTCCCGGACAGGGAAGTTGGCAGATACGCAGTATTTT.

The chain has TRBV5-1 and TRBJ2-7; D is unclear. CDR3 length: 13 amino acids. V was clipped by 1 base and J by 3 bases, with 8 bases between them. CDR1 is SGHRS and CDR2 is YFSETQ in the germline V gene. The CDR3 spells CASSLNSYYEQYF. The CDR3 coding sequence is TGCGCCAGCAGCTTGAACAGTTACTACGAGCAGTACTTC.

This chain connects TRBV11-2 to TRBJ2-5, with D tentatively TRBD1 or TRBD2 (5 bases each). Per the germline V gene, CDR1 is SGHAT and CDR2 is FQNNGV. The CDR3 is made up of 15 amino acids. Deletions cut 2 bases from V and 5 bases from J, with 15 bases between. The DNA of the CDR3 is TGTGCCAGCAGCTTATCAGGATCAGGGAGTGAGACCCAGTACTTC. This encodes CASSLSGSGSETQYF.

CDR3 region: CASSEGWNQPQHF. Here the CDR3 DNA reads TGCGCCAGCAGCGAGGGGTGGAATCAGCCCCAGCATTTT. The V gene is TRBV5-1, the J gene TRBJ1-5; tentatively, D is TRBD1 (5 bases). Germline values: CDR1 SGHRS, CDR2 YFSETQ. The CDR3 totals 13 residues. Between the trimmed V and J ends, which lost 4 bases and 4 bases, there was a span of 9 bases.

This chain links TRBV9 with TRBJ1-2; no clear D. Between the trimmed V and J ends, which lost 0 bases and 6 bases, there was a span of 15 bases. The CDR3 spans 15 residues. In germline, CDR1 is SGDLS, CDR2 YYNGEE. The CDR3 is CASSVALADPDGYTF. The CDR3 nucleotides read TGTGCCAGCAGCGTAGCTTTGGCGGATCCAGATGGCTACACCTTC. The whole variable domain, remainder taken from reference TRBV9 and TRBJ1-2, is DSGVTQTPKHLITATGQRVTLRCSPRSGDLSVYWYQQSLDQGLQFLIQYYNGEERAKGNILERFSAQQFPDLHSELNLSSLELGDSALYFCASSVALADPDGYTFGSGTRLTVV.

The chain uses TRBV25-1 and TRBJ1-1; D not certain. In germline, CDR1 is MGHDK, CDR2 SYGVNS. The CDR3 covers 13 residues. Between the trimmed V and J ends, which lost 6 bases and 4 bases, there was a span of 12 bases. The CDR3 DNA is TGTGCCAGCAGCGCTGGGTTGGGCACTGAAGCTTTCTTT. This gives the protein CASSAGLGTEAFF.

This clone was observed once. The chain recombines TRBV4-1 with TRBJ1-1; D is uncertain. There are 15 residues in the CDR3. Germline values: CDR1 MGHRA, CDR2 YSYEKL. V lost 0 bases and J 1 base, leaving 9 bases between the germline ends. The CDR3 sequence: CASSQDLAPNTEAFF. The CDR3 DNA reads as TGCGCCAGCAGCCAAGATCTGGCACCGAACACTGAAGCTTTCTTT.

The V call is TRBV27, the J call TRBJ2-1; D remains unclear. V was shortened by 5 bases and J by 0 bases, with 11 bases between the two germline ends. CDR3 length: 15 residues. Germline lookup yields CDR1 MNHEY and CDR2 SMNVEV (reference sequence). The CDR3 region is CASSPHLSSYNEQFF. In nucleotides, the CDR3 is TGTGCCAGCAGTCCCCACCTGAGCTCCTACAATGAGCAGTTCTTC.

This chain connects TRBV27 to TRBJ2-7, with no clear D. V was clipped by 0 bases and J by 5 bases, with 11 bases between them. The CDR3 is 14 amino acids. Germline CDR1 and CDR2: MNHEY and SMNVEV (reference sequence). In DNA, the CDR3 is TGTGCCAGCAGTTTATCTCCTTCCGCACACGAGCAGTACTTC. Translating it yields CASSLSPSAHEQYF.

The V and J genes are TRBV15 and TRBJ1-2; 7 positions agree with TRBD1. V lost 5 bases and J lost 1; bases outside the gene matches: 7. CDR3 length: 15 amino acids. Germline CDR1 is LNHNV and CDR2 is YYDKDF (reference sequence). CDR3 loop: CATSSGQQFNYGYTF. The CDR3 bases are TGTGCCACCAGCTCGGGACAGCAATTTAACTATGGCTACACCTTC.

V is TRBV27 and J is TRBJ2-7; 14 bases map to TRBD2. The V gene's germline CDR1 is MNHEY and CDR2 SMNVEV (reference sequence). Unmatched junction bases numbered 13, after V lost 6 bases and J lost 6 bases. The CDR3 runs 17 residues. The CDR3 nucleotides read TGTGCCAGCAGCCCACGGGGACTAGCGGGAGAGGTCGTCGAGCAGTACTTC. This encodes CASSPRGLAGEVVEQYF.

The V and J genes are TRBV11-1 and TRBJ2-1, with TRBD2 identical over 7 bases. The CDR3 extends over 15 amino acids. After removal of 3 bases from V and 4 bases from J, the junction contained 6 bases not matched to a gene. Germline V gene sequence: CDR1 SGHAT, CDR2 FQDESV (reference sequence). In nucleotides, the CDR3 is TGTGCCAGCAGCTTTCTCCAGCGGGGATACAATGAGCAGTTCTTC. This encodes CASSFLQRGYNEQFF. Full variable domain (rest looked up from reference TRBV11-1 and TRBJ2-1): EAEVAQSPRYKITEKSQAVAFWCDPISGHATLYWYRQILGQGPELLVQFQDESVVDDSQLPKDRFSAERLKGVDSTLKIQPAELGDSAMYLCASSFLQRGYNEQFFGPGTRLTVL.

Only a few counts were recorded for this clone. The chain links TRBV11-1 to TRBJ2-2, with no clear D. This CDR3 is 12 amino acids long. V lost 5 bases, J lost 6 bases, and 7 bases lay in between. Germline CDR1 SGHAT, CDR2 FQDESV (reference sequence). CDR3 in amino acids: CASSPGSGELFF. The CDR3 DNA is TGTGCCAGCAGCCCCGGGTCCGGGGAGCTGTTTTTT.

The V call is TRBV29-1, the J call TRBJ2-2; D unresolved. This CDR3 spans 11 amino acids. Germline values: CDR1 SQVTM, CDR2 ANQGSEA. With 5 bases removed from V and 6 bases from J, the gap between germline ends came to 7 bases. This CDR3 reads CSVFRAGELFF. For the CDR3, the DNA is TGCAGCGTTTTTCGAGCCGGGGAGCTGTTTTTT.

The V call is TRBV27, the J call TRBJ2-5, with D maybe TRBD2 (5 bases). Trimming pared 0 bases from V and 5 bases from J, leaving 10 bases between. This CDR3 has 14 residues. Germline CDR1 is MNHEY and CDR2 is SMNVEV (reference sequence). CDR3 coding DNA: TGTGCCAGCAGTTTATCGAGGGCCTGGGAGACCCAGTACTTC. Protein product: CASSLSRAWETQYF.